The 6 T cell receptor beta chains reported below all come from one sample, sequenced in a study of control samples from healthy donors and cancer patients. The protocol was immunoSEQ multiplex PCR, while the TCRdb copy is restricted to in-frame clones and leaves out a portion. The table has around 70,000 clones, approximately 88% seen once; the top ten hold over 8%. Sequenced material: PBMCs. These receptor sequences come from a woman between 45 and 65 years old with colorectal cancer.

V and J are TRBV2 and TRBJ1-4; 8 nucleotides agree with TRBD1. Germline CDR1 reads SNHLY; CDR2 reads FYNNEI. The CDR3 runs to 14 residues. With V trimmed by 4 bases and J by 8 bases, 6 bases remained unmatched. This CDR3 reads CASSGDRGEEKLFF. As DNA, the CDR3 is TGTGCCAGCAGTGGCGACAGGGGAGAAGAAAAACTGTTTTTT.

This clone was seen a handful of times. The gene calls are TRBV10-2 and TRBJ1-5; no firm D call. Germline CDR1 WSHSY, CDR2 SAAADI. The CDR3 runs to 16 residues. V dropped 6 bases and J dropped 0 bases, with 15 bases sitting between them. CDR3 in amino acids: CASSRAPDISNQPQHF. Written as DNA, the CDR3 is TGCGCCAGCAGCCGCGCTCCCGACATTAGCAATCAGCCCCAGCATTTT.

This clone was detected only once. The V and J genes are TRBV11-3 and TRBJ1-1, with D unresolved. This CDR3 spans 13 amino acids. V lost 5 bases, J lost 4 bases, and 11 bases lay in between. CDR1 and CDR2 from the germline V gene are SGHNT and YENEEA. Here the CDR3 DNA reads TGTGCCAGCAGCCGTGGAAGATCCACTGAAGCTTTCTTT. It yields the protein CASSRGRSTEAFF. Full variable domain (rest looked up from reference TRBV11-3 and TRBJ1-1): EAGVVQSPRYKIIEKKQPVAFWCNPISGHNTLYWYLQNLGQGPELLIRYENEEAVDDSQLPKDRFSAERLKGVDSTLKIQPAELGDSAVYLCASSRGRSTEAFFGQGTRLTVV.

J is TRBJ2-7 and V is TRBV10-3; D is uncertain. This CDR3 contains 13 residues. Per germline, CDR1 ENHRY and CDR2 SYGVKD. V lost 3 bases and J lost 6, with 12 bases in between. CDR3 nucleotides: TGTGCCATCAGTGAAGGATCCAGCCGCGAGCAGTACGTC. Residues: CAISEGSSREQYV.

The CDR3 coding sequence is TGTGCCAGCAGTTGGCCGGGCAGGGGAAGAGCCGGGGAGCTGTTTTTT. Translating it yields CASSWPGRGRAGELFF. The chain recombines TRBV28 with TRBJ2-2; maybe TRBD1 (6 bases). V was pared by 4 bases and J by 6 bases, with 18 bases between. CDR3 length equals 16 residues. Germline V gives CDR1 MDHEN, CDR2 SYDVKM.

This clone was recorded only once. The rearrangement uses TRBV12-3 or TRBV12-4 and TRBJ2-1; possibly TRBD2 for D (5 bases). The CDR3 runs 13 residues. The ends were cut back, 3 bases at V and 10 bases at J, with 13 bases in the middle. CDR3 nucleotide sequence: TGTGCCAGCAGTTTGGTCCGGGGATCGGAGCAGTTCTTC. Amino acids: CASSLVRGSEQFF.